This is a list of T cell receptor beta chains from one sample in a study of beta chain features in type 1 diabetes. Repertoires were generated with immunoSEQ multiplex PCR, while TCRdb's copy carries only in-frame clones and drops some. The sample contains fewer than 400,000 clones, about a tenth of which appear only once. Sequencing used central memory CD4+ T cells from blood. The origin of the receptors is a man aged 30 to 45 with type 1 diabetes. Each CDR3 is given with its conserved first and last residue. A D gene is named only where the DNA matches it firmly. The size field is filled for only some rows; it gives once, few, many or a size class.

CDR3 protein | CDR3 DNA | J gene | clone size | V gene | D gene
CASRLTGAGETQYF | TGTGCCAGCAGATTGACGGGGGCGGGGGAGACCCAGTACTTC | TRBJ2-5 | few | TRBV5-8 | .
CASSLGGNYGYTF | TGTGCCAGCAGTCTAGGGGGCAACTATGGCTACACCTTC | TRBJ1-2 | few | TRBV2 | TRBD1
CASSYAGLAGGKTQYF | TGTGCCAGCAGTTATGCGGGACTAGCGGGGGGAAAGACCCAGTACTTC | TRBJ2-5 | few | TRBV10-3 | TRBD2
CASSSRTGTYEQYF | TGTGCCAGCTCATCAAGGACGGGTACCTACGAGCAGTACTTC | TRBJ2-7 | . | TRBV2 | .
CASSPRQTENTEAFF | TGCGCCAGCAGCCCCCGACAGACGGAGAACACTGAAGCTTTCTTT | TRBJ1-1 | many | TRBV5-1 | .
CASSELGGRGQETQYF | TGTGCCAGCAGTGAACTGGGTGGCAGGGGGCAAGAGACCCAGTACTTC | TRBJ2-5 | . | TRBV6-1 | TRBD1
CASSSTGGGYNSPLHF | TGTGCCAGCAGTTCGACAGGGGGCGGATATAATTCACCCCTCCACTTT | TRBJ1-6 | . | TRBV27 | TRBD1
CASSLGREGGYTF | TGTGCCAGCAGCTTGGGGCGCGAGGGTGGCTACACCTTC | TRBJ1-2 | . | TRBV7-2 | .
CASSDPRGRQETQYF | TGTGCCAGCAGTGACCCCCGGGGACGGCAAGAGACCCAGTACTTC | TRBJ2-5 | few | TRBV28 | .
CASSGTGHQPQHF | TGTGCCAGCTCCGGGACAGGGCATCAGCCCCAGCATTTT | TRBJ1-5 | few | TRBV19 | TRBD1
CASSLDRDGYTF | TGTGCCAGCAGCTTAGACAGGGACGGCTACACCTTC | TRBJ1-2 | few | TRBV7-9 | .
CASSLGAAQETQYF | TGTGCCAGCAGCTTAGGTGCGGCCCAAGAGACCCAGTACTTC | TRBJ2-5 | . | TRBV7-9 | .
CASSHRTGGYEQYF | TGTGCCAGCAGCCACCGGACAGGGGGCTACGAGCAGTACTTC | TRBJ2-7 | few | TRBV5-6 | TRBD1
CASRWSRGGSNQPQHF | TGTGCCAGTAGATGGTCGCGGGGCGGAAGCAATCAGCCCCAGCATTTT | TRBJ1-5 | few | TRBV19 | .
CASSLRSSYNEQFF | TGTGCCAGCAGCTTACGTAGCTCCTACAATGAGCAGTTCTTC | TRBJ2-1 | few | TRBV11-2 | .
CASSIEIWAEYNEQFF | TGTGCCAGTAGTATAGAGATCTGGGCAGAATACAATGAGCAGTTCTTC | TRBJ2-1 | few | TRBV19 | .
CSVRSRQGALDFGYTF | TGCAGCGTCCGATCGAGGCAGGGGGCATTAGACTTTGGGTACACCTTC | TRBJ1-2 | few | TRBV29-1 | TRBD1
CASIRQAVIEGYTF | TGTGCCAGCATCCGGCAGGCCGTGATAGAGGGCTACACCTTC | TRBJ1-2 | . | TRBV2 | .
CASRGAQNTGELFF | TGTGCCAGCAGGGGGGCTCAGAACACCGGGGAGCTGTTTTTT | TRBJ2-2 | . | TRBV28 | .
CASSRGTSGYNEQFF | TGTGCCAGCAGCCGAGGGACTAGCGGGTACAATGAGCAGTTCTTC | TRBJ2-1 | many | TRBV14 | TRBD2
CASSLSYRPFF | TGTGCCAGCAGCTTAAGTTACAGGCCTTTCTTT | TRBJ1-1 | . | TRBV7-2 | .
CASSYGTAYGYTF | TGTGCCAGCAGCTATGGGACAGCCTATGGCTACACCTTC | TRBJ1-2 | . | TRBV11-2 | TRBD1
CASRTGTVTGELFF | TGTGCCAGCAGGACCGGGACAGTCACCGGGGAGCTGTTTTTT | TRBJ2-2 | few | TRBV6-6 | TRBD1
CASSKGIKYNEQFF | TGTGCCAGCAGTAAGGGAATTAAATACAATGAGCAGTTCTTC | TRBJ2-1 | few | TRBV6-5 | .
CAISESRTGESPLHF | TGTGCCATCAGTGAGTCTCGCACGGGGGAATCACCCCTCCACTTT | TRBJ1-6 | . | TRBV10-3 | .
CASSLSGTELWGF | TGTGCCAGCAGTTTATCCGGGACCGAGCTGTGGGGTTTC | TRBJ1-2 | . | TRBV28 | .
CASSDSGANTEAFF | TGTGCCAGCAGTGATAGTGGGGCGAACACTGAAGCTTTCTTT | TRBJ1-1 | many | TRBV2 | .
CASSLAQESPLHF | TGCGCCAGCAGCTTGGCCCAGGAGTCACCCCTCCACTTT | TRBJ1-6 | . | TRBV5-1 | .
CASRPWTGGTEAFF | TGTGCCAGCAGGCCTTGGACAGGCGGGACTGAAGCTTTCTTT | TRBJ1-1 | . | TRBV6-1 | TRBD1
CASSQGLAGEQETQYF | TGTGCCAGCAGCCAGGGACTAGCGGGGGAACAAGAGACCCAGTACTTC | TRBJ2-5 | few | TRBV9 | TRBD2
CASSTGTGGAIRETQYF | TGTGCCAGTAGTACGGGAACAGGGGGCGCTATCCGAGAGACCCAGTACTTC | TRBJ2-5 | many | TRBV19 | TRBD1
CSVSKSIYGYTF | TGCAGCGTGAGCAAAAGTATCTATGGCTACACCTTC | TRBJ1-2 | few | TRBV29-1 | .
CASSPQTGEANYEQYF | TGTGCCAGCAGCCCCCAGACAGGGGAGGCTAACTACGAGCAGTACTTC | TRBJ2-7 | few | TRBV9 | TRBD1
CASKGGTSGNEQYF | TGTGCCAGCAAGGGCGGGACTAGCGGGAACGAGCAGTACTTC | TRBJ2-7 | few | TRBV2 | TRBD2
CASSQQLAGEETQYF | TGTGCCAGCAGCCAGCAACTAGCGGGGGAGGAGACCCAGTACTTC | TRBJ2-5 | . | TRBV7-2 | TRBD2
CSVERASGGVFNEQFF | TGCAGCGTTGAAAGGGCTAGCGGGGGGGTATTCAATGAGCAGTTCTTC | TRBJ2-1 | . | TRBV29-1 | TRBD2
CASSLGPGRRGNSPLHF | TGTGCCAGCAGTTTAGGCCCGGGACGCCGGGGGAATTCACCCCTCCACTTT | TRBJ1-6 | few | TRBV28 | .
CASYSTGPSRQPQHF | TGTGCCAGCTATTCGACAGGGCCTTCACGGCAGCCCCAGCATTTT | TRBJ1-5 | . | TRBV28 | TRBD1
CASSASSDTQYF | TGCGCCAGCAGTGCGAGTTCCGATACGCAGTATTTT | TRBJ2-3 | . | TRBV10-2 | .
CASSWAGTNEKLFF | TGTGCCAGCAGTTGGGCAGGAACTAATGAAAAACTGTTTTTT | TRBJ1-4 | many | TRBV28 | .